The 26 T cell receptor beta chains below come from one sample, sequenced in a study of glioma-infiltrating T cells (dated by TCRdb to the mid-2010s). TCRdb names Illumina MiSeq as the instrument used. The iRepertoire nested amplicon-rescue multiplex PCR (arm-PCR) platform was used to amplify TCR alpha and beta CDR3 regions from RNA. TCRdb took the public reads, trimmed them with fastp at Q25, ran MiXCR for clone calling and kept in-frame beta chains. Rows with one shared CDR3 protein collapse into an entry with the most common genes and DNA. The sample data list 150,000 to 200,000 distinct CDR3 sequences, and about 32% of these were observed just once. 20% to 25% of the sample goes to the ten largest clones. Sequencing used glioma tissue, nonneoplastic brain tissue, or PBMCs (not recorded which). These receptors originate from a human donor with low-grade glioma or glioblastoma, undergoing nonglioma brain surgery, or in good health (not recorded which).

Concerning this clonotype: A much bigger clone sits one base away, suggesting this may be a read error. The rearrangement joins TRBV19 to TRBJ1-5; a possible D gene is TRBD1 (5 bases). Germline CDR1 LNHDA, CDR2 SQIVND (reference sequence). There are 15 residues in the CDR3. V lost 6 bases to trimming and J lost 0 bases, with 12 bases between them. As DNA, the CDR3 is TGTGCCAGTAGGCTACGGGGGATTAGCAATCAGCCCCAGCATTTT. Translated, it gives CASRLRGISNQPQHF.

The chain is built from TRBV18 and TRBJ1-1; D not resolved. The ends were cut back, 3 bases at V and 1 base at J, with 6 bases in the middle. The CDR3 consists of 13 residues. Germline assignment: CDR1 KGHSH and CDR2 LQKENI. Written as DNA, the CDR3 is TGTGCCAGCTCACCGTGCCAGAACACTGAAGCTTTCTTT. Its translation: CASSPCQNTEAFF.

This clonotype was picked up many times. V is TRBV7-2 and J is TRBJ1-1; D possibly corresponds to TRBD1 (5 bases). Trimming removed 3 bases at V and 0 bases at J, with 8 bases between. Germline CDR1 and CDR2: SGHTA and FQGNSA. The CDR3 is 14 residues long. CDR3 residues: CASSLEGLNTEAFF. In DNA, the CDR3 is TGTGCCAGCAGCTTGGAGGGGTTGAACACTGAAGCTTTCTTT.

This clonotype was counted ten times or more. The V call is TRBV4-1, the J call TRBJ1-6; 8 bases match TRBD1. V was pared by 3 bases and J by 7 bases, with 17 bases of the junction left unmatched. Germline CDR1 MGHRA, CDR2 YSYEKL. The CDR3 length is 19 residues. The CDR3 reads CASSQTTLQGGGRNSPLHF. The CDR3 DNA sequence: TGCGCCAGCAGCCAGACAACATTACAGGGGGGCGGGAGGAATTCACCCCTCCACTTT.

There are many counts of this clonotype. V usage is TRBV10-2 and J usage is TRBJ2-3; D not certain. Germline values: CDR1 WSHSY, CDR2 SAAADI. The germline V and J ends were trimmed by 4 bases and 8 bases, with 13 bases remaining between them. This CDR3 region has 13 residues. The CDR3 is CASSGSSQATQYF. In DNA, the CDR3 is TGCGCCAGCAGTGGATCGAGCCAGGCTACGCAGTATTTT.

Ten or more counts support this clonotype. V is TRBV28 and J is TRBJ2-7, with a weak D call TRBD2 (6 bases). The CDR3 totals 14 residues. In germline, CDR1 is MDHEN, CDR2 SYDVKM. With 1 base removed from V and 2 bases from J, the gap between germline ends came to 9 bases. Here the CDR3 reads CASSLFPGAYEQYF. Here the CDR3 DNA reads TGTGCCAGCAGTTTATTTCCGGGAGCCTACGAGCAGTACTTC.

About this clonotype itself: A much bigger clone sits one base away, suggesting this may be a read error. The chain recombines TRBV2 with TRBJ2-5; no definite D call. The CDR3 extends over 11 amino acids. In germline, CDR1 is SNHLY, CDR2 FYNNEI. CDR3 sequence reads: CASRDQQTQYF. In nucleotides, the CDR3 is TGTGCCAGCAGGGACCAACAGACCCAGTACTTC. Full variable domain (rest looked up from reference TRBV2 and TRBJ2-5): EPEVTQTPSHQVTQMGQEVILRCVPISNHLYFYWYRQILGQKVEFLVSFYNNEISEKSEIFDDQFSVERPDGSNFTLKIRSTKLEDSAMYFCASRDQQTQYFGPGTRLLVL.

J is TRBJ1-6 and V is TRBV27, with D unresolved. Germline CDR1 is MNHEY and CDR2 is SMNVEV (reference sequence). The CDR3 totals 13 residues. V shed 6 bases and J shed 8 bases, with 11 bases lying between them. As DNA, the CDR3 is TGTGCCAGCAGCTCCTTTGAGGATTCACCCCTCCACTTT. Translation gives CASSSFEDSPLHF.

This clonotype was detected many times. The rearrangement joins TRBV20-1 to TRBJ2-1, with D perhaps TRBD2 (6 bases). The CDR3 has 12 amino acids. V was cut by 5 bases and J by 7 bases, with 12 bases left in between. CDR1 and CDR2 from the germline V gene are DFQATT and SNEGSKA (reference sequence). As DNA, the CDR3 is TGCAGTGCTGCTCGTGGGGGGAATGAGCAGTTCTTC. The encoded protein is CSAARGGNEQFF.

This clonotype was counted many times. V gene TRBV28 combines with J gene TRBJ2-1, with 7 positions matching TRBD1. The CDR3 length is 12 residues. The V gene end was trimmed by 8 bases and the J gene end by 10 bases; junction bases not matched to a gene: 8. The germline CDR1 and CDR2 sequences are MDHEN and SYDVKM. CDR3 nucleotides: TGTGCCAGCGAGGGACAGCGAGTCGAGCAGTTCTTC. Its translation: CASEGQRVEQFF.

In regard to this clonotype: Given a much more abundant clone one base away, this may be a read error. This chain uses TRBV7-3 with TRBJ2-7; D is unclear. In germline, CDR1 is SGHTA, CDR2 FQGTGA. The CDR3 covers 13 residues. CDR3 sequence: CAISLGRNYEQYF. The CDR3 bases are TGTGCCATCAGCTTAGGCAGGAATTACGAGCAGTACTTC.

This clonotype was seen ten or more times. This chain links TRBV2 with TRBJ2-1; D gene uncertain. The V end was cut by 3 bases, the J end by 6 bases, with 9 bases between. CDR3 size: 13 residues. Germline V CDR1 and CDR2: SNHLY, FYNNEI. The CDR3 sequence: CASSDGVLNEQFF. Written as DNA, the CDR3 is TGTGCCAGCAGTGATGGAGTTCTCAATGAGCAGTTCTTC.

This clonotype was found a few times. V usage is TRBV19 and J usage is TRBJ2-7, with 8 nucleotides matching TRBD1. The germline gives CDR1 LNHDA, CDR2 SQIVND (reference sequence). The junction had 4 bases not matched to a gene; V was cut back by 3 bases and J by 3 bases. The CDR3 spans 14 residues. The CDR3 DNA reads TGTGCCAGTAGTATCCGAACAGGGGGCTACGAGCAGTACTTC. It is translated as CASSIRTGGYEQYF.

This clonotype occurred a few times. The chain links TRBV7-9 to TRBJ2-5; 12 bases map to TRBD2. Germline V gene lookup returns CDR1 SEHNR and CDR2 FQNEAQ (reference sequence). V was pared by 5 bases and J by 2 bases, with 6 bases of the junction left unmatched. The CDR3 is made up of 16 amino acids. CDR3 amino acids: CASSPGLAGTQETQYF. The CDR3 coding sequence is TGTGCCAGCAGCCCCGGACTAGCGGGAACTCAAGAGACCCAGTACTTC.

CDR3 protein: CASSPGTGGLTNQETQYF. Here the CDR3 DNA reads TGCGCCAGCAGCCCAGGGACAGGGGGCCTGACGAACCAAGAGACCCAGTACTTC. V usage is TRBV5-1 and J usage is TRBJ2-5, with TRBD1 identical over 12 bases. V lost 4 bases, J lost 0 bases, and 10 bases stayed unmatched. This CDR3 comprises 18 residues. Germline V lookup: CDR1 SGHRS, CDR2 YFSETQ.

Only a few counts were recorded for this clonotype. CDR3 region: CASSYAGPEAFF. CDR3 DNA: TGTGCCAGCAGTTACGCCGGGCCTGAAGCTTTCTTT. The chain employs TRBV6-2 or TRBV6-3 and TRBJ1-1; D uncertain. Germline V CDR1 and CDR2: MNHEY, SVGEGT. V was pared by 2 bases and J by 6 bases, with 7 bases between. CDR3 length: 12 residues.

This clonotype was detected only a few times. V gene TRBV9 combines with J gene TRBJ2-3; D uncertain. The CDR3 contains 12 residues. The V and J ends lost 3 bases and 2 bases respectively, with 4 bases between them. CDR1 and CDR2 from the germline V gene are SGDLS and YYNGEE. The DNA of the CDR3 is TGTGCCAGCAGCGCCGACACAGATACGCAGTATTTT. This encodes CASSADTDTQYF.

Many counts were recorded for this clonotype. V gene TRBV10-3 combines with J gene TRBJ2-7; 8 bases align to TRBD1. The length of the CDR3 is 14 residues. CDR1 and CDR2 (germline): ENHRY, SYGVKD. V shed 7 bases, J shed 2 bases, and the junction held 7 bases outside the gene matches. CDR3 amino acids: CAIKGQGATYEQYF. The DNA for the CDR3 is TGTGCCATCAAAGGGCAGGGGGCGACCTACGAGCAGTACTTC.

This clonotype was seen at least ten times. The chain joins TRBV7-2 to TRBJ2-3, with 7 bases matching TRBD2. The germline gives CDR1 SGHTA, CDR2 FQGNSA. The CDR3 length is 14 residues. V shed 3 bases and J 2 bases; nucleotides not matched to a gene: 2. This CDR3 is CASSFSGTTDTQYF. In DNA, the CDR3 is TGTGCCAGCAGCTTCAGCGGGACCACAGATACGCAGTATTTT.

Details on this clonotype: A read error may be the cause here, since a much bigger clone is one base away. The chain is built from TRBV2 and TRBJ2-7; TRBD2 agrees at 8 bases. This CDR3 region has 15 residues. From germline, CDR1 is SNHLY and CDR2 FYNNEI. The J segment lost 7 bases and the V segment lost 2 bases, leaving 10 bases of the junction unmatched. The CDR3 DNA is TGTGCCAGCAGTGAATGGTCTAGCGGGTTCGATGAGCAGTACTTC. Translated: CASSEWSSGFDEQYF. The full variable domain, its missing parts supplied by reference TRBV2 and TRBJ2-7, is EPEVTQTPSHQVTQMGQEVILRCVPISNHLYFYWYRQILGQKVEFLVSFYNNEISEKSEIFDDQFSVERPDGSNFTLKIRSTKLEDSAMYFCASSEWSSGFDEQYFGPGTRLTVT.

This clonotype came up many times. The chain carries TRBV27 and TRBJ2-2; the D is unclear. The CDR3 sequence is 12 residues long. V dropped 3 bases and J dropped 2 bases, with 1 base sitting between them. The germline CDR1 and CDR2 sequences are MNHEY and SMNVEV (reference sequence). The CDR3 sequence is CASSFNTGELFF. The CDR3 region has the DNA TGTGCCAGCAGTTTTAACACCGGGGAGCTGTTTTTT.

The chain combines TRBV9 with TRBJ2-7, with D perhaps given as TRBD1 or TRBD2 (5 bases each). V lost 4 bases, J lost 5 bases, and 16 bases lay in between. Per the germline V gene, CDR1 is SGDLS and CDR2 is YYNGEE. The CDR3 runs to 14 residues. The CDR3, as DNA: TGTGCCAGCAGCCCGTCGGGACCGACAGACGAGCAGTACTTC. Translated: CASSPSGPTDEQYF.

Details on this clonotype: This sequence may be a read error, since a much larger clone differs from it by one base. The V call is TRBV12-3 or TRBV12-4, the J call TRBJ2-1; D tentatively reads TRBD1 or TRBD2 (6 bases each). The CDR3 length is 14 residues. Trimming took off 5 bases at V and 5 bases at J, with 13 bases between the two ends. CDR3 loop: CASSPSGANNEQFF. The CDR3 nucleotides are TGTGCCAGCAGTCCTTCGGGGGCAAACAATGAGCAGTTCTTC.

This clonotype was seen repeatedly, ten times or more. The CDR3 DNA sequence: TGTGCCAGCAGCTTGGAGGGGGCGCCAAGCGATGAGCAGTTCTTC. Its protein product is CASSLEGAPSDEQFF. The chain couples TRBV5-4 to TRBJ2-1; 7 nucleotides match TRBD1. Looked up from germline, CDR1 is SGHNT and CDR2 is YYREEE (reference sequence). The CDR3 runs 15 residues. With V trimmed by 0 bases and J by 8 bases, 8 bases remained unmatched.

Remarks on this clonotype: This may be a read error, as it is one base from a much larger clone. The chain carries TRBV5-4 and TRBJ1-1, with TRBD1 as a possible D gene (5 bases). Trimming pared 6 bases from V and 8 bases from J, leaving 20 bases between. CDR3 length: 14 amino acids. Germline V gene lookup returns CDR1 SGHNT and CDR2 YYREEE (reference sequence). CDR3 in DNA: TGTGCCAGCATCTTAGGGGCGCAGATGAAAGAAGCTTTCTTT. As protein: CASILGAQMKEAFF.

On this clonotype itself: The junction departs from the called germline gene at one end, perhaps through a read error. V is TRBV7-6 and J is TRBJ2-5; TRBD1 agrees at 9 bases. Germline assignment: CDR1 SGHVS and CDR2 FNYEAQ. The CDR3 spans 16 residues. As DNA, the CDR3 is TGTGCTAGCAACCTCCTGGGACAGGGAGTTGGAGAGACCCAGTACTTC. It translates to CASNLLGQGVGETQYF. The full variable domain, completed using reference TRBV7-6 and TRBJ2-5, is GAGVSQSPRYKVTKRGQDVALRCDPISGHVSLYWYRQALGQGPEFLTYFNYEAQQDKSGLPNDRFSAERPEGSISTLTIQRTEQRDSAMYRCASNLLGQGVGETQYFGPGTRLLVL.